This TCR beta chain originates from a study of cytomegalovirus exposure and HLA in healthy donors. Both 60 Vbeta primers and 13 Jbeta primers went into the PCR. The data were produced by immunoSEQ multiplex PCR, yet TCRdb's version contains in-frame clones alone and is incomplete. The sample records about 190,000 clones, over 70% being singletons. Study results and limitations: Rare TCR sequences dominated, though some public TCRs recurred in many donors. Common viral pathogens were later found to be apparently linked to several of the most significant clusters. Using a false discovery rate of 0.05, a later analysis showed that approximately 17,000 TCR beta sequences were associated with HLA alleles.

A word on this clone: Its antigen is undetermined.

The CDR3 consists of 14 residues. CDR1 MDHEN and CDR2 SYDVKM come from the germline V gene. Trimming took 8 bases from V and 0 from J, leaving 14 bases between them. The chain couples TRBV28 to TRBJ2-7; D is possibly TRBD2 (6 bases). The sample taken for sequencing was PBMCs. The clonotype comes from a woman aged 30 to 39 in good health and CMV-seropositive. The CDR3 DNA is TGTGCCAGCCGGGAGATCGGGAGCTCCTACGAGCAGTACTTC. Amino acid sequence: CASREIGSSYEQYF.